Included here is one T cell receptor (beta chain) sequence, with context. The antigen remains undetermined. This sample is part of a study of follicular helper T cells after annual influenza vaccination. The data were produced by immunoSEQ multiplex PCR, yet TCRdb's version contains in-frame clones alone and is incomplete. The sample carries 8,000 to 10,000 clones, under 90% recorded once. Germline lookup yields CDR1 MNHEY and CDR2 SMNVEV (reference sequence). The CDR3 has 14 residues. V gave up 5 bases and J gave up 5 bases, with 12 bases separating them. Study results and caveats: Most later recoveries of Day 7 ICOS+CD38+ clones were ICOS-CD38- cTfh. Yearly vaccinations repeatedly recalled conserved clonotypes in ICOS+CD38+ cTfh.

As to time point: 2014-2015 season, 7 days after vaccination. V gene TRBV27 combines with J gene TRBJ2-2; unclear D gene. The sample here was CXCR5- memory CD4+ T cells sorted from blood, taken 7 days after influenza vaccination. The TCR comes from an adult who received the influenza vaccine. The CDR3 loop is CASSPWLGTGELFF. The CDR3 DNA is TGTGCCAGCAGTCCCTGGCTGGGTACCGGGGAGCTGTTTTTT.